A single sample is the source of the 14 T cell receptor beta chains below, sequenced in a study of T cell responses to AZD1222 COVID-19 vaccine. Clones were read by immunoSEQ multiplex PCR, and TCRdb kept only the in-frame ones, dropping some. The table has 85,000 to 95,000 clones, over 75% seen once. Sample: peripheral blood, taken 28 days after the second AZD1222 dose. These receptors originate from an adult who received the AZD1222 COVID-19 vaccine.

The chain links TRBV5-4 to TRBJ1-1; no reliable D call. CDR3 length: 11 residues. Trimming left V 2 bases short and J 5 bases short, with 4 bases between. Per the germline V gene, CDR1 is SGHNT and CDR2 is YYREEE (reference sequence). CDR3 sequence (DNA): TGTGCCAGCAGCTTTTTGACTGAAGCTTTCTTT. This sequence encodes CASSFLTEAFF.

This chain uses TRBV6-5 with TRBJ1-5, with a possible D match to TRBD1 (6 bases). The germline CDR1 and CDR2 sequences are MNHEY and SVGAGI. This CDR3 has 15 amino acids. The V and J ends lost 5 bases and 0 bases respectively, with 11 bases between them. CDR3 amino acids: CASSPGQNSNQPQHF. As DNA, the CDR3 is TGTGCCAGCAGTCCAGGACAGAATAGCAATCAGCCCCAGCATTTT.

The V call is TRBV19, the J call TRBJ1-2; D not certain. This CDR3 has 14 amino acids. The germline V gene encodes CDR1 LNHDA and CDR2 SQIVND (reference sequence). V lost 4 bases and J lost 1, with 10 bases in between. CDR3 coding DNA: TGTGCCAGTAGTAGAAATCAGAATAACTATGGCTACACCTTC. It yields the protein CASSRNQNNYGYTF.

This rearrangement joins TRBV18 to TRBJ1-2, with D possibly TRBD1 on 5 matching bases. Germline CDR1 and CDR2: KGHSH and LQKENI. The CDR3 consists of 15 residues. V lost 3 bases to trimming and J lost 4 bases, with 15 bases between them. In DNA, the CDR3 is TGTGCCAGCTCACCGCCGGGACGCTCGTCCTATGGCTACACCTTC. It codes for CASSPPGRSSYGYTF.

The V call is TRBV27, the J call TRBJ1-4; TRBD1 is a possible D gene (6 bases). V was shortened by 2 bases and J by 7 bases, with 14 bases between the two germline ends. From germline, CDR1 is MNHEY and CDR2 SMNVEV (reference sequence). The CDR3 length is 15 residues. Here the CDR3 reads CASSLSRGRGEKLFF. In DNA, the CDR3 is TGTGCCAGCAGTTTAAGCAGGGGAAGGGGTGAAAAACTGTTTTTT.

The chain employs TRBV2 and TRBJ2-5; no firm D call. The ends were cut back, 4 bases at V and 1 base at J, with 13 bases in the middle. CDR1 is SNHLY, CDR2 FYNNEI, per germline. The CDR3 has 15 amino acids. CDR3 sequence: CASSGVTATQETQYF. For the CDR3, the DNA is TGTGCCAGCAGTGGGGTTACAGCGACCCAAGAGACCCAGTACTTC.

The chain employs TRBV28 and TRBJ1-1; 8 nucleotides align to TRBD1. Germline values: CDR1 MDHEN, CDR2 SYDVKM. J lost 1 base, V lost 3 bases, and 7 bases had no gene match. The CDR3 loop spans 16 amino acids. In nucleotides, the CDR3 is TGTGCCAGCAGTTTGTTTTACGGACAGGGGAACACTGAAGCTTTCTTT. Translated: CASSLFYGQGNTEAFF.

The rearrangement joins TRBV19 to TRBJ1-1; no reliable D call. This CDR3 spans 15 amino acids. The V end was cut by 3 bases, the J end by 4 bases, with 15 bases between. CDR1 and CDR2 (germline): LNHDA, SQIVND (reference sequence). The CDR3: CASSILDDTGTEAFF. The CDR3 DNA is TGTGCCAGTAGTATTCTCGACGACACGGGCACTGAAGCTTTCTTT. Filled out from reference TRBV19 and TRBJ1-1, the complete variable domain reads DGGITQSPKYLFRKEGQNVTLSCEQNLNHDAMYWYRQDPGQGLRLIYYSQIVNDFQKGDIAEGYSVSREKKESFPLTVTSAQKNPTAFYLCASSILDDTGTEAFFGQGTRLTVV.

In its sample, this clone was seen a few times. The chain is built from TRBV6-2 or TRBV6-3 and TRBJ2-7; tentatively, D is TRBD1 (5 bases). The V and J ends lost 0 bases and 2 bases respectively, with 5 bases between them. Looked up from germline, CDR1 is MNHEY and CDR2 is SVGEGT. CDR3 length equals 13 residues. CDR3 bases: TGTGCCAGCAGTTACTCGGACACCTACGAGCAGTACTTC. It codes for CASSYSDTYEQYF.

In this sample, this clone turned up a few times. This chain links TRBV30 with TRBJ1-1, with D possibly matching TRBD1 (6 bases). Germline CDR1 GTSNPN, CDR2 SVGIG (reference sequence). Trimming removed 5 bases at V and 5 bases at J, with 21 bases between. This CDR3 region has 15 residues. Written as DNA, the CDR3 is TGTGCCTGGTCGTCCGGGTTGAGAGGGGGGACTGAAGCTTTCTTT. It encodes CAWSSGLRGGTEAFF.

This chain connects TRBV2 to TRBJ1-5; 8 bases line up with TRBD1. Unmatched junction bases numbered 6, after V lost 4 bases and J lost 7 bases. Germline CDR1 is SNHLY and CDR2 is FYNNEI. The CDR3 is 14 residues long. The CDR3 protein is CASSGSGGGQPQHF. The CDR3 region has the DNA TGTGCCAGCAGTGGGTCAGGGGGCGGGCAGCCCCAGCATTTT. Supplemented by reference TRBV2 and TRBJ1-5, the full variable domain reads EPEVTQTPSHQVTQMGQEVILRCVPISNHLYFYWYRQILGQKVEFLVSFYNNEISEKSEIFDDQFSVERPDGSNFTLKIRSTKLEDSAMYFCASSGSGGGQPQHFGDGTRLSIL.

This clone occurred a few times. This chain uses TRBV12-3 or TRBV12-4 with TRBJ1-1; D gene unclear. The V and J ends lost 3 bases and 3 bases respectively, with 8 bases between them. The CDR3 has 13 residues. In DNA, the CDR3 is TGTGCCAGCAGTTTGGTAGGGTACACTGAAGCTTTCTTT. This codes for CASSLVGYTEAFF.

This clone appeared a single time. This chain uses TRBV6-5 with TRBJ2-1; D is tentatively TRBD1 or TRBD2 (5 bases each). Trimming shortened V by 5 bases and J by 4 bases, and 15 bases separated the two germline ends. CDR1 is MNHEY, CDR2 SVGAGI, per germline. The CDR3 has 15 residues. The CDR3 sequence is CASSLEGRVYNEQFF. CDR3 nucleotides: TGTGCCAGCAGTCTCGAGGGCAGGGTTTACAATGAGCAGTTCTTC.

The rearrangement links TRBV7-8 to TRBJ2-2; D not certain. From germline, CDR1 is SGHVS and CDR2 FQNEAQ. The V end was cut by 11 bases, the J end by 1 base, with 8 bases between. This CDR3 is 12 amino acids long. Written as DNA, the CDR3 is TGTGCCCTATCTTTGAACACCGGGGAGCTGTTTTTT. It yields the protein CALSLNTGELFF.